Listed below are T cell receptor beta chains from one sample, sequenced in a study of Siglec-9 on CD8 T cells in melanoma. The repertoire was sequenced with immunoSEQ multiplex PCR; TCRdb's copy has only in-frame clones and lacks some. The data contain about 36,000 clones, roughly four fifths of them singletons. The sample was Siglec-9- CD8+ T cells sorted from blood. The receptor set was obtained from a human donor in good health. The CDR3 runs from the conserved cysteine through the conserved F or W. The D gene is left open where the match is weak. Only part of the rows carry a size: once, few, many, or a class if the clone is expanded.

d_gene,abundance,v_gene,j_gene,CDR3aa,CDR3nt
NA,NA,TRBV7-9,TRBJ2-6,CANDVGGNSGANVLTF,TGTGCCAATGATGTGGGGGGCAACTCTGGGGCCAACGTCCTGACTTTC
NA,NA,TRBV6-1,TRBJ1-5,CASRVERNQPQHF,TGTGCCAGCAGAGTTGAGAGGAATCAGCCCCAGCATTTT
NA,once,TRBV10-2,TRBJ2-7,CASSASPAVDEQYF,TGCGCCAGCAGTGCCTCCCCCGCGGTCGACGAGCAGTACTTC
NA,once,TRBV6-1,TRBJ1-2,CASRESGRGGYTF,TGTGCCAGCAGGGAATCCGGCAGGGGTGGCTACACCTTC
NA,NA,TRBV10-1,TRBJ1-5,CASPGTSYSNQPQHF,TGCGCCAGCCCCGGGACATCATATAGCAATCAGCCCCAGCATTTT
TRBD2,NA,TRBV7-3,TRBJ2-1,CASSLGLAGYNEQFF,TGTGCCAGCAGCTTAGGACTAGCGGGGTACAATGAGCAGTTCTTC
NA,few,TRBV6-5,TRBJ1-2,CASSYGLAGAGYTF,TGTGCCAGCAGTTACGGATTGGCAGGGGCTGGCTACACCTTC
NA,once,TRBV29-1,TRBJ2-1,CSVVLGGSYNEQFF,TGCAGCGTTGTTTTGGGGGGATCCTACAATGAGCAGTTCTTC
NA,NA,TRBV5-1,TRBJ2-1,CASSLDLPFNEQFF,TGCGCCAGCAGCTTGGATCTCCCGTTCAATGAGCAGTTCTTC
NA,NA,TRBV9,TRBJ2-1,CASSVTPGNSYNEQFF,TGTGCCAGCAGCGTAACCCCAGGAAACTCCTACAATGAGCAGTTCTTC
NA,NA,TRBV27,TRBJ1-1,CASSPGPMRGEAFF,TGTGCCAGCAGTCCCGGGCCAATGAGGGGTGAAGCTTTCTTT
TRBD1,NA,TRBV29-1,TRBJ1-2,CSALQGAYGYTF,TGCAGCGCATTACAGGGGGCGTATGGCTACACCTTC
NA,NA,TRBV7-2,TRBJ2-7,CASTLGGLGEEQYF,TGTGCCAGCACCCTGGGAGGCCTCGGGGAGGAGCAGTACTTC
TRBD2,NA,TRBV14,TRBJ2-7,CASSPLAGPVYEQYF,TGTGCCAGCAGCCCATTAGCGGGTCCCGTCTACGAGCAGTACTTC
NA,NA,TRBV30,TRBJ2-7,CAWSDDSKEQYF,TGTGCCTGGAGTGACGACAGCAAAGAGCAGTACTTC
TRBD1,NA,TRBV2,TRBJ1-5,CASRPGQPNQPQHF,TGTGCCAGCAGGCCGGGACAGCCTAATCAGCCCCAGCATTTT
TRBD1,NA,TRBV5-4,TRBJ2-1,CASRSDRGSYNEQFF,TGTGCCAGCAGATCGGACAGGGGGTCCTACAATGAGCAGTTCTTC
NA,NA,TRBV19,TRBJ2-7,CASSSTGYEQYF,TGTGCCAGTAGTAGTACAGGTTACGAGCAGTACTTC
NA,few,TRBV19,TRBJ1-1,CASSARQNTEAFF,TGTGCCAGTAGTGCTAGACAGAACACTGAAGCTTTCTTT
NA,NA,TRBV30,TRBJ2-3,CAWREGRGTDTQYF,TGTGCCTGGAGGGAGGGGCGGGGTACGGATACGCAGTATTTT
NA,NA,TRBV29-1,TRBJ2-3,CSVDDAGTEDTQYF,TGCAGCGTTGACGACGCAGGGACCGAAGATACGCAGTATTTT
NA,once,TRBV7-9,TRBJ2-7,CASSSRSSEGPLEQYF,TGTGCCAGCAGCTCGCGTTCTTCAGAGGGACCTCTCGAGCAGTACTTC
NA,NA,TRBV28,TRBJ1-3,CASSLPLGNTIYF,TGTGCCAGCAGTTTACCATTGGGAAACACCATATATTTT
NA,NA,TRBV27,TRBJ1-2,CASSGAAFGGYGYTF,TGTGCCAGCAGCGGGGCAGCCTTCGGGGGGTATGGCTACACCTTC
NA,NA,TRBV28,TRBJ1-2,CASSLLTNYGYTF,TGTGCCAGCAGTTTACTGACGAACTATGGCTACACCTTC
TRBD1,NA,TRBV28,TRBJ2-1,CASSSEGDRGPNGQFF,TGTGCCAGCAGTTCTGAAGGAGACAGGGGGCCCAATGGGCAGTTCTTC
TRBD2,NA,TRBV6-5,TRBJ2-7,CASSYEGLAGYEQYF,TGTGCCAGCAGTTACGAAGGGCTAGCGGGCTACGAGCAGTACTTC
NA,NA,TRBV7-9,TRBJ2-1,CASITGRGTYNEQFF,TGTGCCAGCATCACGGGGCGGGGAACCTACAATGAGCAGTTCTTC
NA,NA,TRBV15,TRBJ1-2,CATSIGDYGYTF,TGTGCCACCAGCATAGGGGACTATGGCTACACCTTC
NA,medium-sized,TRBV2,TRBJ1-1,CASSESRGLGTEAFF,TGTGCCAGCAGTGAGAGTCGGGGGCTCGGCACTGAAGCTTTCTTT
NA,NA,TRBV2,TRBJ2-7,CASSGLRSYEQYF,TGTGCCAGCAGTGGGTTAAGGAGCTACGAGCAGTACTTC
TRBD2,once,TRBV6-1,TRBJ2-3,CASSELAGGPDTQYF,TGTGCCAGCAGTGAACTAGCGGGAGGACCAGATACGCAGTATTTT